This TCR beta chain emerged from a study of Tregs in tolerant kidney transplant recipients. Sequencing used immunoSEQ multiplex PCR; TCRdb keeps in-frame clones, though not all of them. The sample has 10,000 to 11,000 clones, 91% seen once; the top ten hold 5% to 7.5%. This clone was picked up one time. Its antigen is currently unknown. Germline loops: CDR1 LNHDA, CDR2 SQIVND (reference sequence). CDR3 length: 13 amino acids. Trimming took 4 bases from V and 4 from J, leaving 10 bases between them. The sequencing here drew on Tregs from blood cultured with allogeneic cells, taken before the transplant. The chain employs TRBV19 and TRBJ1-1; D possibly corresponds to TRBD1 (5 bases). This clonotype was obtained from a human patient who received a combined kidney and bone marrow transplant. The CDR3, as DNA: TGTGCCAGTAGTAGAGGGGTTCCCACTGAAGCTTTCTTT. This gives the protein CASSRGVPTEAFF. Combining the CDR3 with reference TRBV19 and TRBJ1-1 gives the whole variable domain DGGITQSPKYLFRKEGQNVTLSCEQNLNHDAMYWYRQDPGQGLRLIYYSQIVNDFQKGDIAEGYSVSREKKESFPLTVTSAQKNPTAFYLCASSRGVPTEAFFGQGTRLTVV.